This passage covers 29 T cell receptor beta chains from one sample sequenced in a study of identical twins. One entry per CDR3 protein, called by TCRdb with MiXCR from the 5' RACE reads. The sample lists roughly 240,000 distinct CDR3 sequences; 7% were seen once. These data are also associated with another study on yellow fever vaccine responses in identical twins.

What was sequenced was memory (CD45RO+) T cells sorted from blood. The receptors shown here come from a woman between 18 and 29 years old in good health.

This clonotype turned up a few times. The chain joins TRBV6-1 to TRBJ1-1; D not resolved. V was cut by 1 base and J by 10 bases, with 7 bases left in between. The CDR3 length is 11 residues. Germline V CDR1 and CDR2: MNHNS, SASEGT. The CDR3 bases are TGTGCCAGCAGTGAAGGGGAACGAGCTTTCTTT. Residues: CASSEGERAFF.

This clonotype was detected only a few times. This chain uses TRBV7-9 with TRBJ1-1; D is possibly TRBD1 (6 bases). This CDR3 has 15 residues. Per the germline V gene, CDR1 is SEHNR and CDR2 is FQNEAQ (reference sequence). Trimming removed 1 base from V and 5 bases from J, with 14 bases in between. The CDR3 DNA reads TGTGCCAGCAGCTTAGGACAGGCCAGTGGAACTGAAGCTTTCTTT. As protein: CASSLGQASGTEAFF.

This clonotype was detected only a few times. The chain carries TRBV12-3 or TRBV12-4 and TRBJ2-5; TRBD1 might be the D (6 bases). V was pared by 7 bases and J by 3 bases, with 21 bases between. The length of the CDR3 is 16 residues. CDR3 sequence: CASKQAGRGRKETQYF. The CDR3 DNA is TGTGCCAGCAAACAGGCGGGCAGGGGCCGTAAAGAGACCCAGTACTTC.

The J gene is TRBJ2-2, the V gene TRBV19, with 7 bases identical to TRBD2. The J segment lost 5 bases and the V segment lost 4 bases, leaving 4 bases of the junction unmatched. CDR3 length: 14 residues. The V gene's germline CDR1 is LNHDA and CDR2 SQIVND (reference sequence). CDR3: CASSSGGETGELFF. In DNA form, the CDR3 reads TGTGCCAGTAGTAGCGGGGGAGAAACCGGGGAGCTGTTTTTT.

The chain recombines TRBV3-1 with TRBJ2-2; tentatively, D is TRBD1 (5 bases). Trimming shortened V by 1 base and J by 9 bases, and 12 bases separated the two germline ends. The CDR3 loop spans 14 amino acids. Germline assignment: CDR1 LGHDT and CDR2 YNNKEL (reference sequence). CDR3 in amino acids: CASSQGQGPRELFF. CDR3 sequence (DNA): TGTGCCAGCAGCCAAGGCCAGGGCCCCAGGGAGCTGTTTTTT.

This clonotype was counted only a few times. Its ends do not fully match the called genes, so a read error is possible. The rearrangement uses TRBV9 and TRBJ1-6, with D uncertain. Per germline, CDR1 SGDLS and CDR2 YYNGEE. The CDR3 runs 15 residues. The CDR3, as DNA: TGTGCCAGCAGCGCCTCCCAGCCCTATGATTCACCCCTCCACTTT. This codes for CASSASQPYDSPLHF.

The rearrangement links TRBV5-5 to TRBJ2-7; D unresolved. The V end was cut by 6 bases, the J end by 2 bases, with 15 bases between. CDR1 is SGHKS and CDR2 is YYEKEE in the germline V gene (reference sequence). The CDR3 covers 14 residues. CDR3 sequence (DNA): TGTGCCAGCACCCTATACCACACCGCCTACGAGCAGTACTTC. It codes for CASTLYHTAYEQYF.

The V and J genes are TRBV6-1 and TRBJ1-1, with 7 bases that match TRBD1. CDR3 size: 14 residues. Germline CDR1 and CDR2: MNHNS and SASEGT. Trimming cost V 6 bases and J 0 bases; bases outside gene matches: 4. The CDR3 region has the DNA TGTGCCAGCAGGGCAGGGGGACTGAACACTGAAGCTTTCTTT. Its protein is CASRAGGLNTEAFF.

V and J are TRBV2 and TRBJ2-5, with D perhaps TRBD2 (5 bases). Trimming left V 4 bases short and J 3 bases short, with 6 bases between. CDR1 and CDR2 from the germline V gene are SNHLY and FYNNEI. This CDR3 has 12 residues. DNA for the CDR3: TGTGCCAGCAGTGTCGGGGAAGAGACCCAGTACTTC. This translates into CASSVGEETQYF.

The chain links TRBV5-1 to TRBJ2-7; 14 bases map to TRBD2. V dropped 4 bases and J dropped 6; count of bases not matched to a gene: 6. The germline gives CDR1 SGHRS, CDR2 YFSETQ. The CDR3 is 15 residues long. The DNA of the CDR3 is TGCGCCAGCAGCCCGGGACTAGCGGGAGTAGGCGAGCAGTACTTC. Translated: CASSPGLAGVGEQYF.

Many counts were recorded for this clonotype. V and J are TRBV6-4 and TRBJ2-7; weak D call: TRBD1 (5 bases). The CDR3 consists of 16 residues. With 0 bases removed from V and 3 bases from J, the gap between germline ends came to 15 bases. Germline V lookup: CDR1 MRHNA, CDR2 SNTAGT. Here the CDR3 DNA reads TGTGCCAGCAGTGACTCGATAGGCAGGGATAACTACGAGCAGTACTTC. Its protein product is CASSDSIGRDNYEQYF.

This chain joins TRBV5-1 and TRBJ2-1, with no clear D. Germline values: CDR1 SGHRS, CDR2 YFSETQ. V lost 0 bases and J 8 bases, leaving 12 bases between the germline ends. The CDR3 has 14 residues. Here the CDR3 reads CASSLGPAFYEQFF. The CDR3 nucleotides read TGCGCCAGCAGCTTGGGACCCGCCTTCTATGAGCAGTTCTTC.

The chain has TRBV27 and TRBJ2-7; 9 bases are shared with TRBD1. The CDR3 totals 18 residues. V trimming: 5 bases; J trimming: 2 bases; junction bases outside the gene matches: 16. Germline lookup yields CDR1 MNHEY and CDR2 SMNVEV (reference sequence). The CDR3 here is CASSPRPGTGRSPYEQYF. CDR3 nucleotides: TGTGCCAGCAGTCCACGTCCCGGGACAGGGAGAAGTCCCTACGAGCAGTACTTC.

A remark on this clonotype: Given a much more abundant clone one base away, this may be a read error. The chain has TRBV7-6 and TRBJ2-2; D remains unclear. V was clipped by 3 bases and J by 5 bases, with 13 bases between them. The CDR3 has 15 residues. Germline values: CDR1 SGHVS, CDR2 FNYEAQ. CDR3 loop: CASSFSRTGTGELFF. The CDR3 DNA sequence: TGTGCCAGCAGCTTTTCCCGAACCGGGACCGGGGAGCTGTTTTTT.

This clonotype was seen ten or more times. For the CDR3, the DNA is TGTGCCATCAGTGAGGCCAGGGGGGACTCCTATAATTCACCCCTCCACTTT. It translates to CAISEARGDSYNSPLHF. The chain is built from TRBV10-3 and TRBJ1-6, with TRBD1 identical over 7 bases. The CDR3 contains 17 residues. The V gene end was trimmed by 2 bases and the J gene end by 0 bases; junction bases not matched to a gene: 4. The V gene's germline CDR1 is ENHRY and CDR2 SYGVKD.

This clonotype has only a few counts. This CDR3 is CASSYSAGDQIDEQFF. The DNA of the CDR3 is TGTGCCAGCAGTTACTCGGCGGGGGACCAGATCGATGAGCAGTTCTTC. V gene TRBV6-5 combines with J gene TRBJ2-1; 7 bases map to TRBD2. Germline V lookup: CDR1 MNHEY, CDR2 SVGAGI. The CDR3 has 16 amino acids. J lost 8 bases, V lost 0 bases, and 10 bases had no gene match.

The chain uses TRBV5-5 and TRBJ2-1; 9 bases match TRBD2. Germline V gives CDR1 SGHKS, CDR2 YYEKEE (reference sequence). The CDR3 is made up of 15 amino acids. With 0 bases clipped from V and 8 bases from J, the junction kept 6 bases outside the gene matches. Here the CDR3 reads CASSLGSGRNDEQFF. CDR3 DNA: TGTGCCAGCAGCTTGGGTAGCGGGAGAAACGATGAGCAGTTCTTC.

This clonotype showed up just a few times. The chain combines TRBV6-5 with TRBJ1-1; D is ambiguous. The CDR3 totals 13 residues. V gave up 8 bases and J gave up 1 base, with 11 bases separating them. Germline V CDR1 and CDR2: MNHEY, SVGAGI. The DNA for the CDR3 is TGTGCCAGCGTTCTTCCAGGGAACACTGAAGCTTTCTTT. Amino acids: CASVLPGNTEAFF.

This clonotype was seen many times. This chain uses TRBV28 with TRBJ2-6, with TRBD1 matching 7 bases. V shed 5 bases and J 11 bases; nucleotides not matched to a gene: 3. In germline, CDR1 is MDHEN, CDR2 SYDVKM. The CDR3 runs to 12 residues. CDR3 coding DNA: TGTGCCAGCAGTACCGGACAGGACGTCCTGACTTTC. It is translated as CASSTGQDVLTF.

This clonotype was seen more than once but under ten times. The chain has TRBV5-6 and TRBJ2-3; 12 bases are a match to TRBD2. J gave up 2 bases and V 1 base, and 5 bases lay outside the gene matches. CDR3 length equals 17 residues. CDR1 is SGHDT and CDR2 is YYEEEE in the germline V gene. CDR3 in amino acids: CASSLLTSGGITDTQYF. The DNA of the CDR3 is TGTGCCAGCAGCTTGTTAACTAGCGGGGGGATCACAGATACGCAGTATTTT.

This clonotype showed up many times. This chain connects TRBV6-1 to TRBJ1-5; D is unclear. The V and J ends lost 9 bases and 12 bases respectively, with 9 bases between them. Looked up from germline, CDR1 is MNHNS and CDR2 is SASEGT. The CDR3 runs 9 residues. Here the CDR3 reads CASGWVQHF. DNA of the CDR3: TGTGCCAGTGGATGGGTCCAGCATTTT.

In this sample, this clonotype turned up a few times. V gene TRBV20-1 combines with J gene TRBJ2-7; 7 bases fit TRBD2. Germline CDR1 is DFQATT and CDR2 is SNEGSKA (reference sequence). The CDR3 covers 13 residues. V shed 1 base and J 4 bases; nucleotides not matched to a gene: 4. The DNA of the CDR3 is TGCAGTGCTAGAGGTAGCGGGTCATACGAGCAGTACTTC. Translated, it gives CSARGSGSYEQYF.

This chain connects TRBV28 to TRBJ2-2; D is unclear. V was shortened by 6 bases and J by 1 base, with 12 bases between the two germline ends. The CDR3 spans 15 residues. Germline-derived CDR1 and CDR2 are MDHEN and SYDVKM. DNA of the CDR3: TGTGCCAGCAGCAAACCCGCACTGAACACCGGGGAGCTGTTTTTT. Translating gives CASSKPALNTGELFF.

This clonotype has a handful of counts. The gene calls are TRBV20-1 and TRBJ2-5; 7 nucleotides match TRBD2. V lost 3 bases, J lost 5 bases, and 15 bases stayed unmatched. The germline gives CDR1 DFQATT, CDR2 SNEGSKA (reference sequence). The CDR3 extends over 16 amino acids. The CDR3 nucleotides read TGCAGTGCTAGGGGCTCGGGACTACCGGGGGTGGAGACCCAGTACTTC. Translating gives CSARGSGLPGVETQYF.

The chain is built from TRBV5-1 and TRBJ2-3; D gene uncertain. V was cut by 8 bases and J by 5 bases, with 15 bases left in between. The germline V gene has CDR1 SGHRS and CDR2 YFSETQ. This CDR3 comprises 13 residues. The CDR3 reads CASSPTFGDTQYF. The DNA for the CDR3 is TGCGCCAGTAGCCCTACCTTCGGAGATACGCAGTATTTT.

This chain uses TRBV9 with TRBJ2-7; 11 bases match TRBD1. Trimming at V came to 7 bases and at J to 3 bases, leaving 18 bases not matched to a gene. This CDR3 has 18 residues. Germline V gene lookup returns CDR1 SGDLS and CDR2 YYNGEE. Here the CDR3 reads CASVLGRRGTGGDYEQYV. The CDR3, as DNA: TGTGCCAGCGTTTTGGGCCGGAGAGGGACAGGGGGGGACTACGAGCAGTACGTC.

In this sample, this clonotype turned up many times. The V gene is TRBV7-2, the J gene TRBJ2-1; 9 bases are a match to TRBD2. CDR3 length: 15 amino acids. In germline, CDR1 is SGHTA, CDR2 FQGNSA. The ends lost 3 bases at V and 8 bases at J; junction bases unmatched: 8. CDR3 DNA: TGTGCCAGCAGCTTGGCGGGGGGGCGCGGGGATGAGCAGTTCTTC. Protein sequence: CASSLAGGRGDEQFF.

This clonotype was seen many times. The V call is TRBV10-3, the J call TRBJ2-3; D remains ambiguous. The germline V and J ends were trimmed by 4 bases and 2 bases, with 13 bases remaining between them. This CDR3 contains 15 residues. Germline V lookup: CDR1 ENHRY, CDR2 SYGVKD. The CDR3 loop is CAISVSNRITDTQYF. The CDR3 DNA reads as TGTGCCATCAGTGTTAGTAACAGAATCACAGATACGCAGTATTTT.

This clonotype was counted many times. V is TRBV9 and J is TRBJ1-2, with a tentative D call TRBD1 (6 bases). The CDR3 sequence is 14 residues long. Per germline, CDR1 SGDLS and CDR2 YYNGEE. Trimming took 0 bases from V and 4 from J, leaving 10 bases between them. This CDR3 is CASSVERGSYGYTF. CDR3 bases: TGTGCCAGCAGCGTAGAAAGGGGGTCCTATGGCTACACCTTC.